The present T cell receptor (beta chain) was sequenced within a study of T-cell memory formation after mild COVID-19 (TCRdb year 2021). About the full investigation: TCR sequence clusters from the two donors were found to be largely donor specific. Two young, previously healthy adult volunteers, one female and one male, were included in the cohort. Longitudinal TCRalpha and TCRbeta repertoire sequencing tracked T-cell clones expanding and contracting after mild COVID-19 in two donors. The paper as a whole reports these results and caveats: Clones that contracted from day 15 to 85 showed balanced CD4/CD8 phenotypes, whereas a second wave of clones that expanded from day 15 to 37 leaned towards CD4+. Contracting CD4+ clones appeared mostly in the CM and EM memory subsets, whereas CD8+ clones were enriched in EMRA. SARS-CoV-2 specificity of the second-wave clones peaking on day 37 was not confirmed. The study covered only a couple of mild cases, and larger cohorts including severe cases with pre-infection samples were considered necessary. Some responding clones were found in pre-infection memory, which suggests that pre-existing cross-reactive memory T cells took part in the SARS-CoV-2 response.

PBMCs were isolated by Ficoll-Paque density gradient centrifugation. This clonotype has just a few counts. Its cognate antigen has yet to be identified. Base qualities were left out, and no much larger clone turns up one base away. Including cysteine and phenylalanine, the CDR3 has 16 amino acids. The sequence is cut down to CDR3 DNA, 48 bases in frame from base 1. Taken from the germline V gene, the CDR1 and CDR2 loops are SGHRS and YFSETQ. V is cut back by 4 bases and J by 1 base, with 10 bases in the junction unmatched. The listed sequencing device is Illumina NovaSeq 6000. Using 5'RACE with constant-segment primers, TCRalpha and TCRbeta cDNA libraries were constructed, with sample barcodes and unique molecular identifiers added in the process. RNA was extracted from every sample with Trizol reagent. Library amplification was performed in two PCR steps, and a second sample barcode and Illumina TruSeq adapters were introduced in the second step. Libraries were sequenced on an Illumina NovaSeq with 2 x 150 bp paired-end reads. Processing in the source paper ran as follows. Demultiplexing of reads and collapsing into UMI-guided consensus sequences were performed with migec v1.2.7. Using mixcr v2.1.11, UMI consensuses were aligned to TRA and TRB V and J templates and then assembled into clonotypes. A clonotype was counted as expanded or contracted only if both edgeR and NoisET called the change significant, with noise models trained on biological replicates. For edgeR calls, a false discovery rate-adjusted p below 0.01 and a log2 fold-change threshold of 1 were applied. PCA with hierarchical clustering of max-normalized trajectories of the 1000 most abundant clonotypes was used as exploratory dynamics analysis. Separately sequenced CD4+ and CD8+ repertoires were used to assign the CD4 or CD8 phenotype of responding clones. The public reads were reanalyzed by TCRdb: fastp trimming at Q25, MiXCR alignment, in-frame beta chains only. Rows are unified per CDR3 protein, each entry keeping the most common DNA and genes. The V and J calls, along with clone size, are taken from TCRdb and not from the paper's own processing. This sample holds some 180,000 distinct CDR3 sequences; approximately 17% were observed only once. The ten largest clones represent 3% to 4% of the sample.

The chain is made from TRBV5-1 and TRBJ1-1; 7 junctional bases match TRBD1. This receptor was taken from a man aged 18 to 35 who had mild COVID-19 (a few samples of this study predate the infection). The sample titles of this study are shuffled in the database, so cell type and time point are left out; the donor was told from shared clones. The sequenced sample consisted of PBMCs or a T cell subset sorted from them (not recorded which). The DNA sequence reads TGCGCCAGCAGCCCCAGGGGGTTGAGAGGGAACACTGAAGCTTTCTTT. Its protein reads: CASSPRGLRGNTEAFF.